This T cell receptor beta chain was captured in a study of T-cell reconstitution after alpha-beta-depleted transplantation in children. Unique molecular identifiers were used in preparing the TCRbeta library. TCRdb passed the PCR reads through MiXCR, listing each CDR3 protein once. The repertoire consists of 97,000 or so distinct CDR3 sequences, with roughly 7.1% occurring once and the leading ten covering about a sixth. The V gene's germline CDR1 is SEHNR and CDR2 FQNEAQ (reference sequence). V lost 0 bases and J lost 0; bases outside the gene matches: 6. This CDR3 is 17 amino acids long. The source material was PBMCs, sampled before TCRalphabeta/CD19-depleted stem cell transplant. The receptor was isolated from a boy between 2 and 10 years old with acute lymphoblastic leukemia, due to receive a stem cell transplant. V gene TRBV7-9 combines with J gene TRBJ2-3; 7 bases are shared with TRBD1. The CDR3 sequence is CASSLARQGDSTDTQYF. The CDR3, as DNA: TGTGCCAGCAGCTTAGCCAGGCAGGGGGATAGCACAGATACGCAGTATTTT.